The source of this T cell receptor (beta chain) is a study of chemoradiotherapy in HPV16-positive cancers. The ends lost 0 bases at V and 6 bases at J; junction bases unmatched: 4. The CDR3 totals 14 residues. CDR1 SGHRS and CDR2 YFSETQ come from the germline V gene. Repertoires were sampled repeatedly during chemoradiotherapy. The protocol was immunoSEQ multiplex PCR, while the TCRdb copy is restricted to in-frame clones and leaves out a portion. Of some 12,000 clones listed, roughly nine tenths are singletons. The material sequenced was blood, taken from a patient who underwent chemoradiotherapy. The chain employs TRBV5-1 and TRBJ1-2; the match to TRBD1 covers 8 bases. The clonotype originates from a human donor with HPV-associated anogenital cancer. The CDR3 DNA is TGCGCCAGCAGCTTGGGACAGGGGCTTGATGGCTACACCTTC. Protein product: CASSLGQGLDGYTF.